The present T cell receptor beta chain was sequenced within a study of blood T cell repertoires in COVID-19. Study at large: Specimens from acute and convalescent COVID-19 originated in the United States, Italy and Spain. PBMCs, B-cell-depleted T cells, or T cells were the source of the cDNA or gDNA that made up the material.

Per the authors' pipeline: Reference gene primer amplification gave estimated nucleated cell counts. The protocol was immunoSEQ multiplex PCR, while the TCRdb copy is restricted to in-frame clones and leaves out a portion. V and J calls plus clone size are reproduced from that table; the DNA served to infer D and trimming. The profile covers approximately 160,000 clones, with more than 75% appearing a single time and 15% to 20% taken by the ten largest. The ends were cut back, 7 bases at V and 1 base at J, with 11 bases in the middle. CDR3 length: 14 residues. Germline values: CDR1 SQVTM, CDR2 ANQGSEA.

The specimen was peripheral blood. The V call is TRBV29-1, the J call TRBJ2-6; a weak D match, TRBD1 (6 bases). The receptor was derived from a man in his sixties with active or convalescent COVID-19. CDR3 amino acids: CSASQGSGANVLTF. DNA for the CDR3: TGCAGCGCTTCACAGGGATCTGGGGCCAACGTCCTGACTTTC.